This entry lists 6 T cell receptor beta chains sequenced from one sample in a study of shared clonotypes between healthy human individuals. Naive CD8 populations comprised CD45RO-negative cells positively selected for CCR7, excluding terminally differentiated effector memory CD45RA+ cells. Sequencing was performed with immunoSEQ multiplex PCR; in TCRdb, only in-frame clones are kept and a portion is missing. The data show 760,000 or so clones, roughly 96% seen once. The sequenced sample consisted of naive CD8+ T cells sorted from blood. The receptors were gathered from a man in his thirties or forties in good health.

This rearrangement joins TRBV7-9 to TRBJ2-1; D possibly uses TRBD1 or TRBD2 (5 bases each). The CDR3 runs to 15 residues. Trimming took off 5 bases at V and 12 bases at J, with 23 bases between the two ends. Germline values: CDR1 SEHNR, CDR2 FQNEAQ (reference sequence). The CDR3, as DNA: TGTGCCAGCAGCCCATATCAGGGTACCGGGGCTTGGCAGTTCTTC. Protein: CASSPYQGTGAWQFF.

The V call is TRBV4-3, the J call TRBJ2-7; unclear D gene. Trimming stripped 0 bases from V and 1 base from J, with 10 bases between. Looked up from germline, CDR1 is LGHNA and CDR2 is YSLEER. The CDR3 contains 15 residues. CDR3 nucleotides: TGCGCCAGCAGCCAAGATTTGGGTTTGTCCTACGAGCAGTACTTC. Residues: CASSQDLGLSYEQYF.

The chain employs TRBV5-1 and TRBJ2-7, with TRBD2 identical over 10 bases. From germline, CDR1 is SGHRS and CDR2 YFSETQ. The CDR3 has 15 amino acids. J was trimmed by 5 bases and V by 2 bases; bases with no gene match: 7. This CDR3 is CASSLRAGGPNEQYF. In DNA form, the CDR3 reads TGCGCCAGCAGCTTAAGAGCGGGAGGGCCTAACGAGCAGTACTTC.

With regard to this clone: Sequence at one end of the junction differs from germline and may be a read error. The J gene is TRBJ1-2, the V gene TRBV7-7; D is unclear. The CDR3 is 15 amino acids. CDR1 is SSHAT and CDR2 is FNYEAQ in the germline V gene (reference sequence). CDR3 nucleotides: TGTGCTAGCAGCTTAAGGCGAGGCAGGAACTATGGCTACACCTTC. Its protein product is CASSLRRGRNYGYTF.

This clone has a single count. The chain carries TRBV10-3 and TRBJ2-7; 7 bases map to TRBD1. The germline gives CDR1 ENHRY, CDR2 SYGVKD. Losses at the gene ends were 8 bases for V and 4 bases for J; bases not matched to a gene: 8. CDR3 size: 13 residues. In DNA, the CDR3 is TGTGCCATCGCCCCGGGACAGTCATACGAGCAGTACTTC. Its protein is CAIAPGQSYEQYF.

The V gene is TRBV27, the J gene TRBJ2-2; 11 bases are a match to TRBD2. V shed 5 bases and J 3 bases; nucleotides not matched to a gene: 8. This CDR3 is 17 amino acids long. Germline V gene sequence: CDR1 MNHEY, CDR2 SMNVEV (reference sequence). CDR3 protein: CASSAHGTSGYTGELFF. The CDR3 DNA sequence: TGTGCCAGCAGTGCCCACGGGACTAGCGGCTACACCGGGGAGCTGTTTTTT.